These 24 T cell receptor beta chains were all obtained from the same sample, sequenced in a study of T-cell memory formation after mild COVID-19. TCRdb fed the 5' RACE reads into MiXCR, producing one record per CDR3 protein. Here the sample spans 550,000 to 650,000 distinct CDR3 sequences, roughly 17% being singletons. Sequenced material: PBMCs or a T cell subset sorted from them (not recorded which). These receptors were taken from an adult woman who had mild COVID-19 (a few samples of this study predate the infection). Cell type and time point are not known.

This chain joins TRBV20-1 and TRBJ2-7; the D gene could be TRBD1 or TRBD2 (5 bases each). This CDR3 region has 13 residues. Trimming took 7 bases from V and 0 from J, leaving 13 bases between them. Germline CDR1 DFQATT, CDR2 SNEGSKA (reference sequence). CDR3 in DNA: TGCAGTGTTAGCCGGGACGCCTCCTACGAGCAGTACTTC. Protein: CSVSRDASYEQYF.

CDR3 coding DNA: TGCGCCAGCAGCCTTTCCTGGACAGGGGAGGAAAAACTGTTTTTT. It codes for CASSLSWTGEEKLFF. This chain links TRBV5-1 with TRBJ1-4; 9 bases are a match to TRBD1. The V gene's germline CDR1 is SGHRS and CDR2 YFSETQ. V lost 4 bases to trimming and J lost 8 bases; unmatched junction nucleotides: 9. The CDR3 consists of 15 residues.

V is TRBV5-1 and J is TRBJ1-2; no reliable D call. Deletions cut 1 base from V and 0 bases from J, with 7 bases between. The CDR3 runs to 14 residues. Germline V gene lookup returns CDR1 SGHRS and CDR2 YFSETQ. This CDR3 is CASSLRSPNYGYTF. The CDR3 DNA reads TGCGCCAGCAGCTTGCGATCGCCTAACTATGGCTACACCTTC.

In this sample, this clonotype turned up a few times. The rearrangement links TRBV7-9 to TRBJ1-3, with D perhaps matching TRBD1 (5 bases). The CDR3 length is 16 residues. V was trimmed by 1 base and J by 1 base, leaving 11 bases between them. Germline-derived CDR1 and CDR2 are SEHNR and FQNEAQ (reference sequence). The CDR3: CASSLVTGPSGNTIYF. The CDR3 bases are TGTGCCAGCAGCTTAGTCACGGGGCCATCTGGAAACACCATATATTTT.

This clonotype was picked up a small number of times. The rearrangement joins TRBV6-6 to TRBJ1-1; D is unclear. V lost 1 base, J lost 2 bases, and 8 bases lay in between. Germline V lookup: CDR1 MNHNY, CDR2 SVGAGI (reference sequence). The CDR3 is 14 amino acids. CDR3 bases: TGTGCCAGCAGTTACTATCAGGTTAACACTGAAGCTTTCTTT. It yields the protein CASSYYQVNTEAFF.

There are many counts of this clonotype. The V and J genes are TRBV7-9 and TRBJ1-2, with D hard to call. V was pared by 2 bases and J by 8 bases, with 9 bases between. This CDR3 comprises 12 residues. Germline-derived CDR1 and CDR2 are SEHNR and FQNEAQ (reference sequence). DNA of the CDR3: TGTGCCAGCAGCTTAAGGAGGGTCGGCTACACCTTC. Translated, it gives CASSLRRVGYTF. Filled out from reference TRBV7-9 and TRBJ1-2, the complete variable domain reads DTGVSQNPRHKITKRGQNVTFRCDPISEHNRLYWYRQTLGQGPEFLTYFQNEAQLEKSRLLSDRFSAERPKGSFSTLEIQRTEQGDSAMYLCASSLRRVGYTFGSGTRLTVV.

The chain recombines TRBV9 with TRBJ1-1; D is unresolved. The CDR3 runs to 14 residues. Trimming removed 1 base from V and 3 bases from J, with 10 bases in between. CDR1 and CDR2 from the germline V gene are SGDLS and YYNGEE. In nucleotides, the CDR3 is TGTGCCAGCAGCGTACTAGGTTGGGACACTGAAGCTTTCTTT. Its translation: CASSVLGWDTEAFF.

The CDR3 DNA is TGCGCCAGCAGCCCAGGACAGGGGCTAAGTGGCTACACCTTC. Protein product: CASSPGQGLSGYTF. The chain is built from TRBV4-1 and TRBJ1-2; the match to TRBD1 covers 9 bases. The junction had 7 bases not matched to a gene; V was cut back by 4 bases and J by 7 bases. CDR1 and CDR2 (germline): MGHRA, YSYEKL. The CDR3 consists of 14 residues.

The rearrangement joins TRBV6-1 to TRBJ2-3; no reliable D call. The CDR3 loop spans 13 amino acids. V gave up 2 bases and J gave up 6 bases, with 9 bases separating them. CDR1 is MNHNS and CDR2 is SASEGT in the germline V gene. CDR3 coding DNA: TGTGCCAGCAGTGAAACAGTACGTGATACGCAGTATTTT. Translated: CASSETVRDTQYF.

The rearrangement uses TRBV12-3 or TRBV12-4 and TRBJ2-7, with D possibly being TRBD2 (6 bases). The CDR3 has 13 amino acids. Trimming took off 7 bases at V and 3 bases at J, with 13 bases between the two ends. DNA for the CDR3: TGTGCCAGCAATACCGGGACTGTCTACGAGCAGTACTTC. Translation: CASNTGTVYEQYF.

CDR3 DNA sequence: TGCAGCGTCCTCGGACAGGGGAGCTCCTACGAGCAGTACTTC. Translation gives CSVLGQGSSYEQYF. The chain combines TRBV29-1 with TRBJ2-7, with 9 bases fitting TRBD1. The V gene's germline CDR1 is SQVTM and CDR2 ANQGSEA. CDR3 size: 14 residues. Unmatched junction bases numbered 6, after V lost 6 bases and J lost 0 bases.

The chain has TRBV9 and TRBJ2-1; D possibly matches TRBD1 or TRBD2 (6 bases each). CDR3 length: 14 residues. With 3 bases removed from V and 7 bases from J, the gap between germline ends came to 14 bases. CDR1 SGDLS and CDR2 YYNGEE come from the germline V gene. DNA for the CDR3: TGTGCCAGCAGCGGACTAGGGGGTTCTAATGAGCAGTTCTTC. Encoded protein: CASSGLGGSNEQFF.

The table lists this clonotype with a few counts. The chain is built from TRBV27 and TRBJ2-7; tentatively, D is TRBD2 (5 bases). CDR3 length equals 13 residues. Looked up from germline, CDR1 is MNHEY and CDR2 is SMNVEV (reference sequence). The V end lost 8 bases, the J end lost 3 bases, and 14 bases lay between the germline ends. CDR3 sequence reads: CASGPGIFYEQYF. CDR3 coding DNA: TGTGCCAGCGGTCCCGGGATCTTCTACGAGCAGTACTTC.

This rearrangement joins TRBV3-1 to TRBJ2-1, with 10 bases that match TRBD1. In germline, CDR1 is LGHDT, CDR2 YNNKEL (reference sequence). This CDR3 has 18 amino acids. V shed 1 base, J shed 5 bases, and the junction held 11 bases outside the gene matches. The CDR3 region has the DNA TGTGCCAGCAGCCAAGTTCCTACCGGGACAGGGGTCAACAATGAGCAGTTCTTC. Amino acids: CASSQVPTGTGVNNEQFF.

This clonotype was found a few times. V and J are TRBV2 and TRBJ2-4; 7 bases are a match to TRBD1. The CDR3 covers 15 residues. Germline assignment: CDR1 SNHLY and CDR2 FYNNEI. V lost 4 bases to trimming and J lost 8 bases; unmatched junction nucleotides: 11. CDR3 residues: CASSVPGTVRDIQYF. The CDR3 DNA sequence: TGTGCCAGCAGTGTACCCGGGACAGTCAGGGACATTCAGTACTTC.

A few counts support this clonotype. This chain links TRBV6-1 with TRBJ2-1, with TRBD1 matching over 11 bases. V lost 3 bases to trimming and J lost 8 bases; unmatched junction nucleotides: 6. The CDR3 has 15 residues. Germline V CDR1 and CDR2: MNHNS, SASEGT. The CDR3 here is CASSDGTGGHYEQFF. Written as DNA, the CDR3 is TGTGCCAGCAGTGATGGGACAGGGGGTCACTATGAGCAGTTCTTC.

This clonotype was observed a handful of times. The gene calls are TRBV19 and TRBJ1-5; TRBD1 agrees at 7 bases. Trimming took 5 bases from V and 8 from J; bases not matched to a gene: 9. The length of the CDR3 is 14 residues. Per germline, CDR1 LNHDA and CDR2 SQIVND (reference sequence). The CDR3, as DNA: TGTGCCAGTAGTGCCCGACAGGGAAGGGAGCCCCAGCATTTT. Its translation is CASSARQGREPQHF. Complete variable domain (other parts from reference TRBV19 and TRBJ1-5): DGGITQSPKYLFRKEGQNVTLSCEQNLNHDAMYWYRQDPGQGLRLIYYSQIVNDFQKGDIAEGYSVSREKKESFPLTVTSAQKNPTAFYLCASSARQGREPQHFGDGTRLSIL.

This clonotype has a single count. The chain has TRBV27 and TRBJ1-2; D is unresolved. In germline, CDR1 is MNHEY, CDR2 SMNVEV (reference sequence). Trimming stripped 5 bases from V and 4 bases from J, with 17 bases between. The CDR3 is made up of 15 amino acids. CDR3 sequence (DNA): TGTGCCAGCAGTCGGGTCCCAGACGGCCGCTATGGCTACACCTTC. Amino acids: CASSRVPDGRYGYTF.

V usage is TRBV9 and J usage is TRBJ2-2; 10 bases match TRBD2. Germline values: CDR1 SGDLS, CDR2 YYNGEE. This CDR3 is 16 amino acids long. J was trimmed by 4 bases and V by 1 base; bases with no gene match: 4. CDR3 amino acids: CASSVLASGGTGELFF. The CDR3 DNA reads TGTGCCAGCAGCGTATTGGCTAGCGGGGGCACCGGGGAGCTGTTTTTT.

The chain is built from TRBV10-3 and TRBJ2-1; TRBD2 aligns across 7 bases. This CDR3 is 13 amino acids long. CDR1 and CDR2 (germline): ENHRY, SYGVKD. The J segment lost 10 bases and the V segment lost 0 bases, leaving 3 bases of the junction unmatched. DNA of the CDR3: TGTGCCATCAGTGAGTCGGCGGGACTAGAGCAGTTCTTC. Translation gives CAISESAGLEQFF.

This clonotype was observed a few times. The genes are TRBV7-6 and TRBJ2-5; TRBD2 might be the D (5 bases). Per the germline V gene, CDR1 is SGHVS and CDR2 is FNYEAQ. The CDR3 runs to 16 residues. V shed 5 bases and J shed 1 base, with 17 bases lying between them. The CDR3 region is CASSLRLVGGQETQYF. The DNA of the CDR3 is TGTGCCAGCAGCCTTCGCCTAGTAGGAGGCCAAGAGACCCAGTACTTC. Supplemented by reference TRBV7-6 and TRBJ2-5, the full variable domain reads GAGVSQSPRYKVTKRGQDVALRCDPISGHVSLYWYRQALGQGPEFLTYFNYEAQQDKSGLPNDRFSAERPEGSISTLTIQRTEQRDSAMYRCASSLRLVGGQETQYFGPGTRLLVL.

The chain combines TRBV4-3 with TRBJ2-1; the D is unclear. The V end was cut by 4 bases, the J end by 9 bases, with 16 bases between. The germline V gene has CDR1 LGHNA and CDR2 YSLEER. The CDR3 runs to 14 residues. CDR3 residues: CASSLVPGSGEQFF. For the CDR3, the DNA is TGCGCCAGCAGCCTAGTCCCGGGCTCCGGTGAGCAGTTCTTC.

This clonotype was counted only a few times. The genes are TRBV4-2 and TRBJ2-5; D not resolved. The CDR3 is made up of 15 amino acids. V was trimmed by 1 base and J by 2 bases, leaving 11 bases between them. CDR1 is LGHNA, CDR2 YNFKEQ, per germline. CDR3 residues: CASSQGWQSQETQYF. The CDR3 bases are TGTGCCAGCAGCCAAGGTTGGCAGTCGCAAGAGACCCAGTACTTC.

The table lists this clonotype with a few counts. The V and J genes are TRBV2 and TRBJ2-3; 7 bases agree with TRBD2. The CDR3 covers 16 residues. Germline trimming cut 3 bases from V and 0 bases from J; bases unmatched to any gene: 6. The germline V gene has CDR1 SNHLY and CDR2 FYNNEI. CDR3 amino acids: CASSEAGVRSTDTQYF. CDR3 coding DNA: TGTGCCAGCAGTGAGGCGGGAGTTAGAAGCACAGATACGCAGTATTTT.